The 18 T cell receptor beta chains presented below share a single source sample, sequenced in a study of cytomegalovirus exposure and HLA in healthy donors (dated by TCRdb to 2016 to 2017). Receptor libraries were prepared by the immunoSEQ multiplex PCR assay. For the multiplex PCR, a mixture combining 60 forward primers for TCR Vbeta segments and 13 reverse primers for TCR Jbeta segments was used. The source is immuneACCESS, and TCRdb retained only in-frame sequences with V and J called. Part of the clones is not carried over; for the studies checked, unresolved V genes explain less than half of this, and the remainder is unexplained. Recorded for this sample are roughly 97,000 clones; over 60% of them occurred a single time. Of the sample, roughly 5.9% is held by the ten largest clones. Input material: PBMCs. These TCRs come from a man aged 55 to 70 in good health and CMV-seropositive.

This sequence joins TRBV4-3 and TRBJ2-7; no clear D gene. There are 15 residues in the CDR3. Germline loops: CDR1 LGHNA, CDR2 YSLEER. Trimming stripped 0 bases from V and 0 bases from J, with 9 bases between. The CDR3 region has the DNA TGCGCCAGCAGCCAAGATCATGCCGGCTCCTACGAGCAGTACTTC. Translating gives CASSQDHAGSYEQYF.

This clone was counted a few times. This specimen includes other DNA sequences encoding the same CDR3. The gene calls are TRBV18 and TRBJ2-7; possibly TRBD2 for D (5 bases). V gave up 3 bases and J gave up 0 bases, with 6 bases separating them. CDR1 is KGHSH, CDR2 LQKENI, per germline. CDR3 length: 13 residues. CDR3 DNA sequence: TGTGCCAGCTCACCCGGGAACTCCTACGAGCAGTACTTC. It yields the protein CASSPGNSYEQYF.

The J gene is TRBJ1-5, the V gene TRBV2, with 8 bases matching TRBD1. The CDR3 runs to 15 residues. Germline lookup yields CDR1 SNHLY and CDR2 FYNNEI. V was pared by 4 bases and J by 3 bases, with 5 bases of the junction left unmatched. CDR3 sequence: CASSAQTGVNQPQHF. Here the CDR3 DNA reads TGTGCCAGCAGTGCCCAGACAGGGGTCAATCAGCCCCAGCATTTT. Full variable domain (outside the CDR3, taken from reference TRBV2 and TRBJ1-5): EPEVTQTPSHQVTQMGQEVILRCVPISNHLYFYWYRQILGQKVEFLVSFYNNEISEKSEIFDDQFSVERPDGSNFTLKIRSTKLEDSAMYFCASSAQTGVNQPQHFGDGTRLSIL.

V usage is TRBV14 and J usage is TRBJ2-3; no clear D gene. Germline CDR1 and CDR2: SGHDN and FVKESK. The V end was cut by 0 bases, the J end by 6 bases, with 4 bases between. The CDR3 runs to 12 residues. CDR3 DNA sequence: TGTGCCAGCAGCCAAGATCTGGATACGCAGTATTTT. Translating it yields CASSQDLDTQYF. The full variable domain, rest sourced from reference TRBV14 and TRBJ2-3, is EAGVTQFPSHSVIEKGQTVTLRCDPISGHDNLYWYRRVMGKEIKFLLHFVKESKQDESGMPNNRFLAERTGGTYSTLKVQPAELEDSGVYFCASSQDLDTQYFGPGTRLTVL.

V gene TRBV6-4 combines with J gene TRBJ1-3; 9 positions match TRBD1. From germline, CDR1 is MRHNA and CDR2 SNTAGT. With 6 bases clipped from V and 1 base from J, the junction kept 1 base outside the gene matches. CDR3 length equals 14 residues. The CDR3 coding sequence is TGTGCCAGCAGGGGGACAGGGTCTGGAAACACCATATATTTT. This codes for CASRGTGSGNTIYF.

This chain links TRBV6-1 with TRBJ1-6; D is perhaps TRBD1 (6 bases). CDR1 is MNHNS and CDR2 is SASEGT in the germline V gene. The CDR3 is 18 amino acids. With 0 bases removed from V and 0 bases from J, the gap between germline ends came to 12 bases. The DNA for the CDR3 is TGTGCCAGCAGTGAAGCCTTCACAGGGAGCTCCTATAATTCACCCCTCCACTTT. Its protein product is CASSEAFTGSSYNSPLHF.

This clone was seen a few times. The rearrangement joins TRBV6-5 to TRBJ2-7, with D unclear. This CDR3 is 16 amino acids long. Germline V CDR1 and CDR2: MNHEY, SVGAGI. V shed 0 bases and J shed 0 bases, with 12 bases lying between them. This chain's CDR3 is CASSYSVGLGSYEQYF. The CDR3 coding sequence is TGTGCCAGCAGTTACTCTGTCGGGTTGGGCTCCTACGAGCAGTACTTC.

The chain uses TRBV27 and TRBJ1-1; D unclear. CDR1 and CDR2 (germline): MNHEY, SMNVEV (reference sequence). CDR3 length: 15 residues. V lost 6 bases and J lost 0, with 14 bases in between. The CDR3 bases are TGTGCCAGCAGCCAGCTTAGCTACATGAACACTGAAGCTTTCTTT. It specifies CASSQLSYMNTEAFF.

The genes are TRBV5-1 and TRBJ2-3, with a possible D match to TRBD2 (6 bases). The V end was cut by 1 base, the J end by 4 bases, with 7 bases between. This CDR3 is 13 amino acids long. Germline V CDR1 and CDR2: SGHRS, YFSETQ. The CDR3 loop reads CASSLPGADTQYF. CDR3 sequence (DNA): TGCGCCAGCAGCTTGCCGGGGGCAGATACGCAGTATTTT.

This chain links TRBV6-5 with TRBJ2-5; TRBD1 matches 9 bases. This CDR3 is 16 amino acids long. Trimming took 4 bases from V and 2 from J; bases not matched to a gene: 8. Germline V gives CDR1 MNHEY, CDR2 SVGAGI. Written as DNA, the CDR3 is TGTGCCAGCAGTTCTCAACAGGGGGCCCTACAAGAGACCCAGTACTTC. Protein sequence: CASSSQQGALQETQYF.

The V call is TRBV28, the J call TRBJ1-5; TRBD1 is a possible D gene (6 bases). CDR1 is MDHEN, CDR2 SYDVKM, per germline. The V and J ends lost 3 bases and 7 bases respectively, with 13 bases between them. This CDR3 has 14 residues. The CDR3 DNA is TGTGCCAGCAGTTTGAGGACAGATCTCCAGCCCCAGCATTTT. Residues: CASSLRTDLQPQHF.

The chain uses TRBV6-4 and TRBJ1-5; weak D call: TRBD1 (6 bases). Trimming removed 8 bases at V and 2 bases at J, with 19 bases between. The CDR3 runs 16 residues. From germline, CDR1 is MRHNA and CDR2 SNTAGT. The CDR3 here is CASPLMGAGGNQPQHF. The CDR3 coding sequence is TGTGCCAGCCCCCTCATGGGGGCAGGGGGCAATCAGCCCCAGCATTTT.

The chain uses TRBV10-3 and TRBJ2-7; 7 nucleotides align to TRBD1. Germline CDR1 ENHRY, CDR2 SYGVKD. Losses at the gene ends were 10 bases for V and 0 bases for J; bases not matched to a gene: 9. The CDR3 is 14 amino acids. The CDR3 DNA reads as TGTGCCACCACCGGGACAGCACCCTCCTACGAGCAGTACTTC. It is translated as CATTGTAPSYEQYF.

The chain has TRBV28 and TRBJ2-7; 11 bases are a match to TRBD2. This CDR3 region has 14 residues. Germline V CDR1 and CDR2: MDHEN, SYDVKM. V dropped 5 bases and J dropped 2; count of bases not matched to a gene: 2. The CDR3 loop reads CASSTGLAAYEQYF. The CDR3 DNA reads as TGTGCCAGCAGTACGGGACTAGCGGCCTACGAGCAGTACTTC.

The chain recombines TRBV28 with TRBJ2-4, with a possible D match to TRBD2 (6 bases). CDR1 and CDR2 (germline): MDHEN, SYDVKM. The V and J ends lost 2 bases and 3 bases respectively, with 8 bases between them. This CDR3 has 14 residues. The CDR3 nucleotides are TGTGCCAGCAGTTTACGACTAGGCAAAAACATTCAGTACTTC. Encoded protein: CASSLRLGKNIQYF.

The rearrangement uses TRBV6-1 and TRBJ1-5; possible D gene TRBD1, 6 bases. Trimming stripped 7 bases from V and 4 bases from J, with 17 bases between. There are 15 residues in the CDR3. Germline V gene data show CDR1 as MNHNS and CDR2 as SASEGT. In DNA form, the CDR3 reads TGTGCCAGCACCCTAGAGGGGGTAGGGAATCAGCCCCAGCATTTT. This gives the protein CASTLEGVGNQPQHF.

The sample holds one count of this clone. This chain connects TRBV19 to TRBJ2-1; 9 nucleotides line up with TRBD2. CDR1 is LNHDA and CDR2 is SQIVND in the germline V gene (reference sequence). The CDR3 has 15 residues. V dropped 3 bases and J dropped 3; count of bases not matched to a gene: 3. The CDR3 DNA is TGTGCCAGTAGTATGGCGGGGGGGATCTACAATGAGCAGTTCTTC. Protein sequence: CASSMAGGIYNEQFF.

The J gene is TRBJ2-1, the V gene TRBV9; tentative D call: TRBD1 (6 bases). The CDR3 length is 15 residues. Germline values: CDR1 SGDLS, CDR2 YYNGEE. Trimming left V 1 base short and J 5 bases short, with 13 bases between. In nucleotides, the CDR3 is TGTGCCAGCAGCGTATTAACAGGGAGACACAATGAGCAGTTCTTC. Translated: CASSVLTGRHNEQFF.